This T cell receptor (beta chain) was obtained from a study of siplizumab effects on memory and regulatory T cells. Findings of the study overall: Naive T cells appeared more varied than memory cells and looked like key alloresponse contributors. Alloreactive sequences traceable to unstimulated CD4+ memory cells declined significantly under siplizumab. With siplizumab, mappable alloreactive CD4+ clones averaged roughly 69% Treg-derived, versus 25% to 30% in controls.

Details on this clone: The antigen is undetermined.

Profiled with immunoSEQ multiplex PCR; TCRdb holds only in-frame clones, not every one. Altogether about 100,000 clones are present, around 90% being singletons, with the ten largest covering more than 10%. This CDR3 contains 14 residues. V lost 1 base and J 1 base, leaving 6 bases between the germline ends. CDR1 SGHTA and CDR2 FQGTGA come from the germline V gene. V usage is TRBV7-3 and J usage is TRBJ2-3, with D hard to call. This clonotype originated in a human donor in good health. What was sequenced was non-Treg CD4+ T cells sorted from blood. CDR3 loop: CASSLNSGTDTQYF. The CDR3 DNA sequence: TGTGCCAGCAGCTTAAATTCGGGCACAGATACGCAGTATTTT.